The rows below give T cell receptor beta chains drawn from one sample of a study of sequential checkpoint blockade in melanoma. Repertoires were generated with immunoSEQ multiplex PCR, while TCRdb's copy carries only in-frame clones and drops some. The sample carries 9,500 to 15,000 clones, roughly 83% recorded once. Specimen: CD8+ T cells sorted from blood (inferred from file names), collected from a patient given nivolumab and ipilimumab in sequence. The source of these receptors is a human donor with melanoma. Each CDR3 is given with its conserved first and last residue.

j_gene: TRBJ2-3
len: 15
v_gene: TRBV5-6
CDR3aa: CASSLGGGVRSTQYF

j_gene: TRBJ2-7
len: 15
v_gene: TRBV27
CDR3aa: CASSLSASGRYEQYF

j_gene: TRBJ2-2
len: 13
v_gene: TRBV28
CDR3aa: CASSTTGFGELFF

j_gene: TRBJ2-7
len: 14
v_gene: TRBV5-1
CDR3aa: CASSTAGGPYEQYF

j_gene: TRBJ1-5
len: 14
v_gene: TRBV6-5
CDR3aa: CASSYRTGLTPQHF

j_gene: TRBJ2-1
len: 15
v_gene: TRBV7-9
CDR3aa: CASSSGQGLYNEQFF

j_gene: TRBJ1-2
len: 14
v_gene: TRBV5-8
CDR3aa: CASSLGTSTYGYTF

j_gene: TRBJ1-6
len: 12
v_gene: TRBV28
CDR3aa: CASSWSLSALHF

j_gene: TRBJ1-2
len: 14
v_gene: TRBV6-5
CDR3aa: CASSYLGGYEGYTF

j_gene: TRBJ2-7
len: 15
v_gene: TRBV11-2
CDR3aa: CASSFGALSSYEQYF

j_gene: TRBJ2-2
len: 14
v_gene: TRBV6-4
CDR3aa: CASRSAGGPGELFF

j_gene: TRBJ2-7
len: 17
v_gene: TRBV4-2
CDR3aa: CASSQGSGASGGYEQYF

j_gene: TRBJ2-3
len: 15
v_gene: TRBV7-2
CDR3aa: CASSPSGGAGDTQYF